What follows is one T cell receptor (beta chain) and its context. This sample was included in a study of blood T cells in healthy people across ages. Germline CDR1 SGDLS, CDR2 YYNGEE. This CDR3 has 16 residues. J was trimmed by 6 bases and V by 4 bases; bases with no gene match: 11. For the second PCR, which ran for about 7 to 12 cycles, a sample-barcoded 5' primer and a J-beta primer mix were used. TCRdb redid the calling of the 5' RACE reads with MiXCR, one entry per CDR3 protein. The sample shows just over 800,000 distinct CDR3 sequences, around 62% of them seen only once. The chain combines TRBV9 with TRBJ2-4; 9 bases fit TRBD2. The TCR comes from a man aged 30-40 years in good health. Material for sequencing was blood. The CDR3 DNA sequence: TGTGCCAGCAGCCCAGCCCAGCGGGGGGTGGGAAACATTCAGTACTTC. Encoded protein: CASSPAQRGVGNIQYF.